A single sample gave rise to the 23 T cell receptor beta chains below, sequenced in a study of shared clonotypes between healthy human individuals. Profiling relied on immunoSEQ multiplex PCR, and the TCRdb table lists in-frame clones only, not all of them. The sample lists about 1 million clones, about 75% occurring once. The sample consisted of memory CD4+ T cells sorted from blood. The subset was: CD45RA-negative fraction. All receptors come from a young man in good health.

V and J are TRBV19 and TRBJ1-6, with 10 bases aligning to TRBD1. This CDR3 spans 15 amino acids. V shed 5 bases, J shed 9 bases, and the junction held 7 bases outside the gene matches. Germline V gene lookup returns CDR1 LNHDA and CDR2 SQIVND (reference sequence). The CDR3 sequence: CASSPWTGGLSPLHF. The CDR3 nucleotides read TGTGCCAGTAGTCCTTGGACAGGGGGACTTTCACCCCTCCACTTT.

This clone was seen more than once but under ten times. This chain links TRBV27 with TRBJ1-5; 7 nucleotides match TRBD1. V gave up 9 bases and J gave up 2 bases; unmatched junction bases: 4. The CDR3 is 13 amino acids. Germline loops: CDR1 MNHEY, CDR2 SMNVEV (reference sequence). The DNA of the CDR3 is TGTGCCAGTAGAGGACAGGGCAATCAGCCCCAGCATTTT. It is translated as CASRGQGNQPQHF.

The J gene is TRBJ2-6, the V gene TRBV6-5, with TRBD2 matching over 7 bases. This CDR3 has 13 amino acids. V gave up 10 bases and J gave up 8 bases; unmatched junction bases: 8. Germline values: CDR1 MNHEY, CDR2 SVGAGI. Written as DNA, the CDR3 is TGTGCCACCGCGAGGGGAGGGACCAACGTCCTGACTTTC. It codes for CATARGGTNVLTF.

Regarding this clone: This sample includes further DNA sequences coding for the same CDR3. This CDR3 is CSEMTSGQETQYF. The CDR3 DNA is TGCAGCGAAATGACTAGCGGCCAGGAGACCCAGTACTTC. The chain employs TRBV29-1 and TRBJ2-5; 9 bases align to TRBD2. Germline CDR1 reads SQVTM; CDR2 reads ANQGSEA. This CDR3 is 13 amino acids long. V lost 7 bases, J lost 5 bases, and 8 bases stayed unmatched.

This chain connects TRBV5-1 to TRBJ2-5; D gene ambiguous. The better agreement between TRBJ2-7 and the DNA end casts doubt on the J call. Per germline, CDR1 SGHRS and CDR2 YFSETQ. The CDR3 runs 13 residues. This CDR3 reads CASSWPGGYEQYF. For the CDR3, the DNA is TGCGCCAGCAGCTGGCCGGGCGGCTACGAGCAGTACTTC.

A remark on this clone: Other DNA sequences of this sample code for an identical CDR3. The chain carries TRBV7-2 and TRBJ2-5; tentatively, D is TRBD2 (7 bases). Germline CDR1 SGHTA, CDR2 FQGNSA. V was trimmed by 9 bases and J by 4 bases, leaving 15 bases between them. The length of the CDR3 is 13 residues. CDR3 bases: TGTGCCAGTTCCGGGGGGCGCGTAGAGACCCAGTACTTC. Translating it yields CASSGGRVETQYF. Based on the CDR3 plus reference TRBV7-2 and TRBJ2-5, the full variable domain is GAGVSQSPSNKVTEKGKDVELRCDPISGHTALYWYRQSLGQGLEFLIYFQGNSAPDKSGLPSDRFSAERTGGSVSTLTIQRTQQEDSAVYLCASSGGRVETQYFGPGTRLLVL.

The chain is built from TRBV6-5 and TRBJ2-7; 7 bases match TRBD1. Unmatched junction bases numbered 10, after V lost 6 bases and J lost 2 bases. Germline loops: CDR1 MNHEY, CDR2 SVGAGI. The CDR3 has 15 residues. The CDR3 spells CASSRSDRATYEQYF. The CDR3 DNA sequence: TGTGCCAGCAGCCGCTCCGACAGGGCGACCTACGAGCAGTACTTC.

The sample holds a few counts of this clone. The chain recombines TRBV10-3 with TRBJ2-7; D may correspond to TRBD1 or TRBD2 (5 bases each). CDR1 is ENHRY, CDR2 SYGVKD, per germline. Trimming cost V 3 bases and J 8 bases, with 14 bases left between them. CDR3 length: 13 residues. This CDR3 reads CAISEPGTVQQYF. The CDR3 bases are TGTGCCATCAGTGAACCAGGGACGGTACAGCAGTACTTC.

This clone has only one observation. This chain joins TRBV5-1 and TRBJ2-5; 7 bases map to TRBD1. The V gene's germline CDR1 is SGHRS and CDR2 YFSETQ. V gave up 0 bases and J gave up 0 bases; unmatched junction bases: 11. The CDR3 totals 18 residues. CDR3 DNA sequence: TGCGCCAGCAGCTTGGTGGCGTTGACAGGGAGATACCAAGAGACCCAGTACTTC. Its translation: CASSLVALTGRYQETQYF.

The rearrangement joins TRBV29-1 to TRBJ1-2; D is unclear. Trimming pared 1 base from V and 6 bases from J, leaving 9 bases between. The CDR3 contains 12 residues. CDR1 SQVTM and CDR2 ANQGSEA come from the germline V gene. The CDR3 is CSVEVPKHGYTF. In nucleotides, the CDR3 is TGCAGCGTTGAAGTTCCCAAACATGGCTACACCTTC.

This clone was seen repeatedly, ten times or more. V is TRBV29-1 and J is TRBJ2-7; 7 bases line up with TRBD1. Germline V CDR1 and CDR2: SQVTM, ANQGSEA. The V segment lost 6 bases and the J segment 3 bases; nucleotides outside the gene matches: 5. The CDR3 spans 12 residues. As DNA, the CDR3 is TGCAGCGTAGCACAGGGGTTCTACGAGCAGTACTTC. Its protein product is CSVAQGFYEQYF.

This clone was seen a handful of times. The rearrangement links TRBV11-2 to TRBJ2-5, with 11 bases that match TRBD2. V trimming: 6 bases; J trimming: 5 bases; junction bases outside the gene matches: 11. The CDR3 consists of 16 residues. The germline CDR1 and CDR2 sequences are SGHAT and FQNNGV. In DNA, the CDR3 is TGTGCCAGCAGTCCCCCCCGGGCTAGCGGGAGGGAGACCCAGTACTTC. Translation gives CASSPPRASGRETQYF.

Here the CDR3 DNA reads TGTGCCTGGAGTGTCGGGGGGGGAGGTTCTAATGAAAAACTGTTTTTT. This translates into CAWSVGGGGSNEKLFF. The chain employs TRBV30 and TRBJ1-4; the D gene is possibly TRBD1 (5 bases). Between the trimmed V and J ends, which lost 0 bases and 3 bases, there was a span of 14 bases. The CDR3 runs 16 residues. Germline lookup yields CDR1 GTSNPN and CDR2 SVGIG (reference sequence).

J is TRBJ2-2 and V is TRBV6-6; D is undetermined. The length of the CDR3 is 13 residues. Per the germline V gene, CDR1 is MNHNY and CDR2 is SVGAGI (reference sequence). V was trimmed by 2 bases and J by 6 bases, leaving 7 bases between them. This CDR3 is CASSYLSSGELFF. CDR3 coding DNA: TGTGCCAGCAGTTACCTTAGTTCCGGGGAGCTGTTTTTT.

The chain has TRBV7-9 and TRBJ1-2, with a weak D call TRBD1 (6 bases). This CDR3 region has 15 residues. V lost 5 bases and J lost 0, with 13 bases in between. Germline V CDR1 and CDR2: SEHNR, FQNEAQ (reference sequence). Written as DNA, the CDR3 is TGTGCCAGCAGCCAGACGACAGGACCTAACTATGGCTACACCTTC. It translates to CASSQTTGPNYGYTF.

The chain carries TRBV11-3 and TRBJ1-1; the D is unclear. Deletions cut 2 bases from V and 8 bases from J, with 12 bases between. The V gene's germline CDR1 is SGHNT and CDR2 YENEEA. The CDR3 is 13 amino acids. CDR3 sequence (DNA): TGTGCCAGCAGCTTAAATATAAAAAACGAAGCTTTCTTT. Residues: CASSLNIKNEAFF. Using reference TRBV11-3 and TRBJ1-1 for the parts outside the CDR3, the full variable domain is EAGVVQSPRYKIIEKKQPVAFWCNPISGHNTLYWYLQNLGQGPELLIRYENEEAVDDSQLPKDRFSAERLKGVDSTLKIQPAELGDSAVYLCASSLNIKNEAFFGQGTRLTVV.

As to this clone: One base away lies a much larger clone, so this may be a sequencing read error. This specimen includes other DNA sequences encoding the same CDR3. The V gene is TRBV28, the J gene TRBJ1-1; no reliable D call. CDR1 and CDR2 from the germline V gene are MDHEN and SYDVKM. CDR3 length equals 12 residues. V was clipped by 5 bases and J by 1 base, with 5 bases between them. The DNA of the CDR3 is TGTGCCAGCAGTCTGGGGAACACTGAAGCTTTCTTT. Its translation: CASSLGNTEAFF.

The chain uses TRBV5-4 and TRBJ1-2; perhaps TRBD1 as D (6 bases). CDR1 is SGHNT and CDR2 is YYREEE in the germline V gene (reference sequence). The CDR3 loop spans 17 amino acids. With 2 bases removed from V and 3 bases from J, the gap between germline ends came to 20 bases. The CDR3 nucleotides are TGTGCCAGCAGCTTTTTTACCGTCCGTGGGACACACTATGGCTACACCTTC. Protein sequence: CASSFFTVRGTHYGYTF.

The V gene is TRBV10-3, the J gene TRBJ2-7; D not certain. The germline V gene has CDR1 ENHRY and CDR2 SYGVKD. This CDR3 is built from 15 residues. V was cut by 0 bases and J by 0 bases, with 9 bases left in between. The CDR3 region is CAISESAGYSYEQYF. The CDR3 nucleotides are TGTGCCATCAGTGAGTCTGCAGGCTACTCCTACGAGCAGTACTTC.

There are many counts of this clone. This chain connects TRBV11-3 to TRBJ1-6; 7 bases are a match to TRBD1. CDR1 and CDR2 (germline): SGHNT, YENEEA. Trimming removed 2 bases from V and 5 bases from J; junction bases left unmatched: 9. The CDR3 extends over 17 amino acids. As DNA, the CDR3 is TGTGCCAGCAGCTTAAGGGACAGTGAGACGGATAATTCACCCCTCCACTTT. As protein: CASSLRDSETDNSPLHF. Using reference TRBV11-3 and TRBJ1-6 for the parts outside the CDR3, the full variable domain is EAGVVQSPRYKIIEKKQPVAFWCNPISGHNTLYWYLQNLGQGPELLIRYENEEAVDDSQLPKDRFSAERLKGVDSTLKIQPAELGDSAVYLCASSLRDSETDNSPLHFGNGTRLTVT.

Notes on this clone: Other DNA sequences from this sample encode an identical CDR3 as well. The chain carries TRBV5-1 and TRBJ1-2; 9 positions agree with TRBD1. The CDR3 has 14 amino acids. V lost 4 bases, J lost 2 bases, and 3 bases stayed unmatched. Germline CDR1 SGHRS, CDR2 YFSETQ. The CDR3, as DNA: TGCGCCAGCAGCCCAGGACAGGGGAACTATGGCTACACCTTC. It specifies CASSPGQGNYGYTF.

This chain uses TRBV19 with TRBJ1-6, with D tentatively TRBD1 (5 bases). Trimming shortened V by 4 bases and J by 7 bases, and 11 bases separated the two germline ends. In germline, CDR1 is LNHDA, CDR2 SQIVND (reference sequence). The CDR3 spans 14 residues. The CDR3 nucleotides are TGTGCCAGTAGTACGGGGCAGAGAAATTCACCCCTCCACTTT. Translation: CASSTGQRNSPLHF.

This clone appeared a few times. The CDR3 region is CASSYSNTQYF. The CDR3 DNA sequence: TGTGCCAGCAGCTACAGTAATACGCAGTATTTT. This chain joins TRBV2 and TRBJ2-3; no definite D call. Germline CDR1 is SNHLY and CDR2 is FYNNEI. This CDR3 comprises 11 residues. Trimming removed 6 bases at V and 7 bases at J, with 8 bases between.